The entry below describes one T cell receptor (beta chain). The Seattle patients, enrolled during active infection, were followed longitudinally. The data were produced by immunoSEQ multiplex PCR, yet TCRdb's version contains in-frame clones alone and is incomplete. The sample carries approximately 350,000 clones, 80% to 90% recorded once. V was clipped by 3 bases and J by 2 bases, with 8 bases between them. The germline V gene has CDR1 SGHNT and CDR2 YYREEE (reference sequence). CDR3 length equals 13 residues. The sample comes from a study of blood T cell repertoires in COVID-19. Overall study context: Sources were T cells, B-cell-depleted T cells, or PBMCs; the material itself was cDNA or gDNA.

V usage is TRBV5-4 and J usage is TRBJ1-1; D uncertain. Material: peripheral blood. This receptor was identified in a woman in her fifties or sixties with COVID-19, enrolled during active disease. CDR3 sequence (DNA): TGTGCCAGCAGCTCGACACTTAACACTGAAGCTTTCTTT. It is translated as CASSSTLNTEAFF.